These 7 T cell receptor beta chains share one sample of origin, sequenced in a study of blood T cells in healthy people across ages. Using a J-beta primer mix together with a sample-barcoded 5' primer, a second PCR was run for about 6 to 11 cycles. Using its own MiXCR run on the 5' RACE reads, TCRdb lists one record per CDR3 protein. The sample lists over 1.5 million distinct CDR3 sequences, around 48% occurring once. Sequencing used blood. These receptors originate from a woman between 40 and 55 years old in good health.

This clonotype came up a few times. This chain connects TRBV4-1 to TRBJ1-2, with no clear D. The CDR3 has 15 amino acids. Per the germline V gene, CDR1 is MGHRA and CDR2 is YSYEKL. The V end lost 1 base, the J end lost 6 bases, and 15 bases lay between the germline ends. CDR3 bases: TGCGCCAGCAGCCAAGTGGTTCCCGGGAGAGATGGCTACACCTTC. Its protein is CASSQVVPGRDGYTF.

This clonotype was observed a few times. CDR3 sequence reads: CAISEAPGTLSDTQYF. The CDR3 coding sequence is TGTGCCATCAGTGAGGCCCCGGGAACCTTATCAGATACGCAGTATTTT. The chain is built from TRBV10-3 and TRBJ2-3, with D possibly matching TRBD2 (5 bases). Per germline, CDR1 ENHRY and CDR2 SYGVKD. The CDR3 is made up of 16 amino acids. Trimming removed 2 bases at V and 4 bases at J, with 16 bases between.

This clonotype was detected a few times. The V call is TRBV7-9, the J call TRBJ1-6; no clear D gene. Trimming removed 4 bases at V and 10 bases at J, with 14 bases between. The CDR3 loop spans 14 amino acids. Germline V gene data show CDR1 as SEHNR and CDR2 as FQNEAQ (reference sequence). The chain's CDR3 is CASSSSVADSPLHF. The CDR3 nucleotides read TGTGCCAGCAGCTCCAGCGTGGCGGACTCACCCCTCCACTTT.

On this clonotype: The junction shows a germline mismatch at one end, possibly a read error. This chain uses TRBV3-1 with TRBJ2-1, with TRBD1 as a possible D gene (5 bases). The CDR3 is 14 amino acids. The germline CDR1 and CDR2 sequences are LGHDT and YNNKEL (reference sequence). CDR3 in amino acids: CAGSQVRERGEQFF. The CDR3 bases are TGTGCCGGCAGCCAAGTCAGGGAAAGAGGTGAGCAGTTCTTC.

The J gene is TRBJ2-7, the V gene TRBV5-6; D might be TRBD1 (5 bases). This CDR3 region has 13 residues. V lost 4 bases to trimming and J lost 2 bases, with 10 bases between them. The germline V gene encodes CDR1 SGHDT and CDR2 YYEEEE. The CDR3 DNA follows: TGTGCCAGCAGCACGGACATAGCCTACGAGCAGTACTTC. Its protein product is CASSTDIAYEQYF.

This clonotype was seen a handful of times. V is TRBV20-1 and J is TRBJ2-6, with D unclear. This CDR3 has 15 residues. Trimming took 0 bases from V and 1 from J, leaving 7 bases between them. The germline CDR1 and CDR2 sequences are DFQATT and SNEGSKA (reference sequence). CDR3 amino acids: CSARDSTSGANVLTF. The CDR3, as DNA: TGCAGTGCTAGAGATTCGACTTCTGGGGCCAACGTCCTGACTTTC.

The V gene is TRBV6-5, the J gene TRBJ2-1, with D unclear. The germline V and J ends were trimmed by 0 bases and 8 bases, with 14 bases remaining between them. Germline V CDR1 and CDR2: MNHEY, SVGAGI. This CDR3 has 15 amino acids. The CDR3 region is CASSYSGTRRHEQFF. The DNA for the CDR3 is TGTGCCAGCAGTTACTCCGGCACCCGGCGTCATGAGCAGTTCTTC.